This T cell receptor (beta chain) emerged from a study of T cell responses to AZD1222 COVID-19 vaccine. Whole-study findings and limits: None of the repertoires were sampled until the peak T cell response had passed. Reportedly, nearly half of unique spike TCRs recognized epitopes outside B.1.351/B.1.1.7 mutations.

TCRdb's table, derived via immunoSEQ multiplex PCR, lists solely in-frame clones and lacks some. This sample has roughly 120,000 clones, with roughly 87% found just once. As concerns this clone: What it recognizes is unknown.

This TCR derives from an adult in good health. The sample consisted of peripheral blood, taken on day 0 of AZD1222 vaccination.

Written as DNA, the CDR3 is TGCAGCGCTCCTGGACCCTCTGGAAACACCATATATTTT. The encoded protein is CSAPGPSGNTIYF. This chain joins TRBV29-1 and TRBJ1-3; unclear D gene. Trimming shortened V by 7 bases and J by 0 bases, and 10 bases separated the two germline ends. This CDR3 is built from 13 residues. From germline, CDR1 is SQVTM and CDR2 ANQGSEA.